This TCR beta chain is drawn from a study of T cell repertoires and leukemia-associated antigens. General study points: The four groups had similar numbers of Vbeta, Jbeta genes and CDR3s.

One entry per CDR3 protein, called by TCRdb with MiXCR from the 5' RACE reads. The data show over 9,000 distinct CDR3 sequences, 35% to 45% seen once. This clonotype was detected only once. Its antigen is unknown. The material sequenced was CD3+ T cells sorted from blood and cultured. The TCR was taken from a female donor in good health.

The CDR3 here is CASRDGRSTTNTGELFF. CDR3 DNA sequence: TGTGCCAGCAGAGACGGACGGAGTACCACGAACACCGGGGAGCTGTTTTTT. The chain combines TRBV7-6 with TRBJ2-2; D not resolved. This CDR3 region has 17 residues. Germline CDR1 and CDR2: SGHVS and FNYEAQ. The V end lost 6 bases, the J end lost 0 bases, and 17 bases lay between the germline ends.